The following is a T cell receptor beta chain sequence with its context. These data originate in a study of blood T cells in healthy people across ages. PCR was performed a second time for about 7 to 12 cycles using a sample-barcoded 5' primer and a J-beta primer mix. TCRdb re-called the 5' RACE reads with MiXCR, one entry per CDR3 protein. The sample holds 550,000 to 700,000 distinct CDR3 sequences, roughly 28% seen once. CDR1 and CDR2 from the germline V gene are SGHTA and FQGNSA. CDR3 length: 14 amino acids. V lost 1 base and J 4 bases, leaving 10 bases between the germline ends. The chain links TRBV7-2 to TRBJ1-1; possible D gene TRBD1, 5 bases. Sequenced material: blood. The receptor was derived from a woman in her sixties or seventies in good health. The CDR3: CASSLDGRATEAFF. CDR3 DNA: TGTGCCAGCAGCTTAGACGGCAGGGCCACTGAAGCTTTCTTT.